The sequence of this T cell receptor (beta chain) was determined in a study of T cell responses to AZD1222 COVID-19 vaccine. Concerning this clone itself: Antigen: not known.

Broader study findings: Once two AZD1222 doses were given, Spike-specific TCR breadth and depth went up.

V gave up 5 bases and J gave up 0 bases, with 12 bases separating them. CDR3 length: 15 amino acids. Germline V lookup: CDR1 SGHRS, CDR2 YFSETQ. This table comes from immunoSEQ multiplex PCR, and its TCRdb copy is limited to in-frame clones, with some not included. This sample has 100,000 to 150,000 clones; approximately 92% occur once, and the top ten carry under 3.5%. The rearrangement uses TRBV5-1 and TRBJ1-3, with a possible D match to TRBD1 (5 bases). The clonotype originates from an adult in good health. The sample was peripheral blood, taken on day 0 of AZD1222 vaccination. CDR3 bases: TGCGCCAGCAGGCCCTCAGGGATCTCTGGAAACACCATATATTTT. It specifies CASRPSGISGNTIYF.